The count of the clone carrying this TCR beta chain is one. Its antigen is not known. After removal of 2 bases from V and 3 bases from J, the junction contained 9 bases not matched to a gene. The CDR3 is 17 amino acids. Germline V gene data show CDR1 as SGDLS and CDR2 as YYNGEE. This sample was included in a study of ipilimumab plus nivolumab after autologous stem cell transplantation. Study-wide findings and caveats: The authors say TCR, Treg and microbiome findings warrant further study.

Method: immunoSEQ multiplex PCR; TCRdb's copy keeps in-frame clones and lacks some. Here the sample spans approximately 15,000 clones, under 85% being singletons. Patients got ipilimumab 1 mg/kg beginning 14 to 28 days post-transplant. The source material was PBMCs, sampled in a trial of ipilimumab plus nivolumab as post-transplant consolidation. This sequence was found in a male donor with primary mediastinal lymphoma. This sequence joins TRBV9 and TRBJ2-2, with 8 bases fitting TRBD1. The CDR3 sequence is CASSVSRRGLDTGELFF. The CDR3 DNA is TGTGCCAGCAGCGTCTCACGCAGGGGGCTCGACACCGGGGAGCTGTTTTTT.